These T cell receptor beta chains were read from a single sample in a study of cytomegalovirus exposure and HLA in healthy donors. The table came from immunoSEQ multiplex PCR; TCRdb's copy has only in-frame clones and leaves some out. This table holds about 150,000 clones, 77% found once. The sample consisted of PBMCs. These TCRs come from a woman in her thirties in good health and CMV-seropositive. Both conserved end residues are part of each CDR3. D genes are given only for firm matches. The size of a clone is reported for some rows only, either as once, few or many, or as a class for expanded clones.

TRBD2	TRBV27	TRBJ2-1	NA	TGTGCCAGCAGTTTATATCCCGGACTAGCGGGGAATTCTTACAATGAGCAGTTCTTC	CASSLYPGLAGNSYNEQFF
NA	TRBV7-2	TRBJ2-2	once	TGTGCCAGCAGCAGGGGGGGAGGGACCGGGGAGCTGTTTTTT	CASSRGGGTGELFF
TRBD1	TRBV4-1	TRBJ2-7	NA	TGCGCCAGCAGCCAGTTCCCCCGGGACAGGACCTACGAGCAGTACTTC	CASSQFPRDRTYEQYF
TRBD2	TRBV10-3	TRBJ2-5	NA	TGTGCCATCAGTGGGACTAGCGGACTCCAAGAGACCCAGTACTTC	CAISGTSGLQETQYF
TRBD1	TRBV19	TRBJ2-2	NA	TGTGCCAGTAGTCTACAGGGGGTAGATCCCGGGGAGCTGTTTTTT	CASSLQGVDPGELFF
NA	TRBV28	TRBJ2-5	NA	TGTGCCAGCAGCCATGCGGGGACCCAGTACTTC	CASSHAGTQYF
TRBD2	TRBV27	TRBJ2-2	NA	TGTGCCAGCAGTCCCCTAGGAGCGGGAGCCGTCGGGGAGCTGTTTTTT	CASSPLGAGAVGELFF
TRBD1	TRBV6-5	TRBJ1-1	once	TGTGCCAGCAGCACCTACGGGACAGCGAACACTGAAGCTTTCTTT	CASSTYGTANTEAFF
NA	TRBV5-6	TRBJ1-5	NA	TGTGCCAGCAGCTGGAGGGGATCGAATCAGCCCCAGCATTTT	CASSWRGSNQPQHF
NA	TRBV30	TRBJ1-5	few	TGTGCCTGGAGTCGTCAGAGGGGGAGCAATCAGCCCCAGCATTTT	CAWSRQRGSNQPQHF
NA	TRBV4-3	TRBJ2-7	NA	TGCGCCAGCAGCCAAGATAGTGCAGGCAGCGAGCAGTACTTC	CASSQDSAGSEQYF
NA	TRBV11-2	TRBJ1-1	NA	TGTGCCAGCTACCAAAGGGGCGGCGGCACTGAAGCTTTCTTT	CASYQRGGGTEAFF
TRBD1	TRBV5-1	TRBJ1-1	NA	TGCGCCAGCAGCTTGGTAACAGGGGCATTGGACACTGAAGCTTTCTTT	CASSLVTGALDTEAFF
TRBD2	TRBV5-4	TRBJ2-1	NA	TGTGCCAGCAGCTTGGTGTTAGCGGGGGACAATGAGCAGTTCTTC	CASSLVLAGDNEQFF
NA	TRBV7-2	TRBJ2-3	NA	TGTGCCAGCAGCCAAGAGGGCAGGGGAACAGATACGCAGTATTTT	CASSQEGRGTDTQYF
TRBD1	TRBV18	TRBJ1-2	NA	TGTGCCAGCTCGCCTCAGGGGGATAGCTATGGCTACACCTTC	CASSPQGDSYGYTF
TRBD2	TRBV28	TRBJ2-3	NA	TGTGCCAGCAGTTTATGGGGACTAGCGGGGCGCACAGATACGCAGTATTTT	CASSLWGLAGRTDTQYF
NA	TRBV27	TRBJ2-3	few	TGTGCCAGCGCTTCCGGGACACCTAACACAGATACGCAGTATTTT	CASASGTPNTDTQYF
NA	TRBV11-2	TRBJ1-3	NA	TGTGCCAGCAGCTTAGGGCAGAACACCATATATTTT	CASSLGQNTIYF
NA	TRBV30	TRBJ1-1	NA	TGTGCCTGGAGTGTACTGGAGCCTGAAGCTTTCTTT	CAWSVLEPEAFF
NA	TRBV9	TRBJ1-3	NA	TGTGCCAGCAGCGTAGAGGGAGGGGATGGAAACACCATATATTTT	CASSVEGGDGNTIYF
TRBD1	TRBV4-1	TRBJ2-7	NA	TGCGCCAGCAGCCATCCTGACAGGGGGGGCTACGAGCAGTACTTC	CASSHPDRGGYEQYF
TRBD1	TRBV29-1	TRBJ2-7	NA	TGCAGCGCGGGACAGGGTACCTACGAGCAGTACTTC	CSAGQGTYEQYF
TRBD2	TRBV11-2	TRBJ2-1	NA	TGTGCCAGCAGCTTAGAGCTAGCGGGAGGTAATGAGCAGTTCTTC	CASSLELAGGNEQFF
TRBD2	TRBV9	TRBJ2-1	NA	TGTGCCAGCAGCGTAGCGAGTAGCGGGGGGGGAAGCTCCTACAATGAGCAGTTCTTC	CASSVASSGGGSSYNEQFF
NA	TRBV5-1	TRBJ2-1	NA	TGCGCCAGCAGCGGGGACTCCTTGAGCTCCTACAATGAGCAGTTCTTC	CASSGDSLSSYNEQFF
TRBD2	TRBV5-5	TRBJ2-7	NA	TGTGCCAGCAGCCACGGGACTAGCGGGAGGTCAAACTTCTACGAGCAGTACTTC	CASSHGTSGRSNFYEQYF
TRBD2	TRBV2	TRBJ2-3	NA	TGTGCCAGCAGTGTGCTAGCGGGAGGGTCAGATACGCAGTATTTT	CASSVLAGGSDTQYF
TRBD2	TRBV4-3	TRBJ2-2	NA	TGCGCCAGCAGCGGGCTGAGCGGGAGAGTCGGGGAGCTGTTTTTT	CASSGLSGRVGELFF
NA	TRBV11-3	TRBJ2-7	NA	TGTGCCAGCAGCTCCGGACAGAATACAAGATACGAGCAGTACTTC	CASSSGQNTRYEQYF
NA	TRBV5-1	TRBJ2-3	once	TGCGCCAGCAGCCAGGAGGGCCGGGACTTAGATACGCAGTATTTT	CASSQEGRDLDTQYF
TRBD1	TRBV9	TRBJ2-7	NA	TGTGCCAGCAGCTCGGGACAGGGTCCCTACGAGCAGTACTTC	CASSSGQGPYEQYF
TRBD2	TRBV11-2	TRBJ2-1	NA	TGTGCCAGCAGCTTAGGGACTAGCGGGAGTGGTGAGCAGTTCTTC	CASSLGTSGSGEQFF
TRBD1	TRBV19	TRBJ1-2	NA	TGTGCCAGCCGGGGACAGGGGGCTAGCTATGGCTACACCTTC	CASRGQGASYGYTF
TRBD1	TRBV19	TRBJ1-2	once	TGTGCCAGTAGTTTAAGTCTCGGGACAGGGGGCGTGAATGGCTACACCTTC	CASSLSLGTGGVNGYTF
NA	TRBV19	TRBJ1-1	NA	TGTGCCAGTAGTATAATCCCCGGGAACACTGAAGCTTTCTTT	CASSIIPGNTEAFF
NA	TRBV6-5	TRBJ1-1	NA	TGTGCCAGCACCCCCGGGGGGAGTTCGAACACTGAAGCTTTCTTT	CASTPGGSSNTEAFF
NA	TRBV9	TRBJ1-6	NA	TGTGCCAGCAGCGTAGGCGGATACTCCTATAATTCACCCCTCCACTTT	CASSVGGYSYNSPLHF
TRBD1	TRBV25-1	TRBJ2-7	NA	TGTGCCAGCAGTGACCACTCCGGGACAGGGTACATGAGGGGCGAGCAGTACTTC	CASSDHSGTGYMRGEQYF
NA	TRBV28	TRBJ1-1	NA	TGTGCCAGCAGTAACCCCCAGCGGACTGAAGCTTTCTTT	CASSNPQRTEAFF
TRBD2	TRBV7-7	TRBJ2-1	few	TGTGCCAGCAGCTTCGGACTAGGGGCCGACAATGAGCAGTTCTTC	CASSFGLGADNEQFF
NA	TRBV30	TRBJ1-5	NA	TGTGCCTGGCACCTCTTTCGGGGGGCAAGAAGCAATCAGCCCCAGCATTTT	CAWHLFRGARSNQPQHF
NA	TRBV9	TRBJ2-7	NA	TGTGCCAGCAGCGGAGGGGGAGGGACCTACGAGCAGTACTTC	CASSGGGGTYEQYF
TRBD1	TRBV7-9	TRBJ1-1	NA	TGTGCCAGCAGCTTAGAGGGGGCGGGCCTGAACACTGAAGCTTTCTTT	CASSLEGAGLNTEAFF
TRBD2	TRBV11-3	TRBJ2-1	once	TGTGCCAGCAGCTTACTAGCGGGAGGGCCTCGCGATGAGCAGTTCTTC	CASSLLAGGPRDEQFF
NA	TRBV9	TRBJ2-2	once	TGTGCCAGCAGCGCCCAGGCAAACACCGGGGAGCTGTTTTTT	CASSAQANTGELFF
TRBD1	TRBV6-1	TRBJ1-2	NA	TGTGCCAGCAGTGAAGCGCAGGGGGCGCTGGCCTATGGCTACACCTTC	CASSEAQGALAYGYTF
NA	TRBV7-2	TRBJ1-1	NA	TGTGCCAGCAGCTTAGGGCAGGGGACTGAAGCTTTCTTT	CASSLGQGTEAFF